This is a list of T cell receptor beta chains from one sample in a study of blood T cell repertoires in COVID-19. Profiling relied on immunoSEQ multiplex PCR, and the TCRdb table lists in-frame clones only, not all of them. This sample has under 300,000 clones, with about nine tenths found just once. The sequenced sample consisted of PBMCs or T cells enriched from blood (not recorded which). The receptors originated from a middle-aged woman with acute COVID-19. Both conserved end residues are part of each CDR3. A D gene is named only where the DNA matches it firmly. Rows may omit the clone size; those that give it use once, few, many or a size class.

j_call,v_call,d_call,clone_size,cdr3_nt,cdr3_aa
TRBJ1-2,TRBV5-4,TRBD1,NA,TGTGCCAGCAGCTTCGGGCAGCAGGGGGCTTACGGCTACACCTTC,CASSFGQQGAYGYTF
TRBJ1-1,TRBV13,TRBD1,NA,TGTGCCAGCAGCGCGAGGGGGCGGACCTCGAAACTGAACACTGAAGCTTTCTTT,CASSARGRTSKLNTEAFF
TRBJ2-7,TRBV19,TRBD2,NA,TGTGCCAGTAGCCCCGGAGCGGGGGGGCTCTACGAGCAGTACTTC,CASSPGAGGLYEQYF
TRBJ2-1,TRBV7-9,NA,NA,TGTGCCAGCAGCTTGCGGACTGTGAATGAGCAGTTCTTC,CASSLRTVNEQFF
TRBJ2-3,TRBV5-6,NA,NA,TGTGCCAGCAGCTTGGAGCAGGCAGGGGGCACAGATACGCAGTATTTT,CASSLEQAGGTDTQYF
TRBJ1-2,TRBV9,NA,NA,TGTGCCAGCAGCTATACAGGTCTTGGGTACACCTTC,CASSYTGLGYTF
TRBJ2-4,TRBV2,NA,NA,TGTGCCAGCAGTGAAGTCAAAGCCAAAAACATTCAGTACTTC,CASSEVKAKNIQYF
TRBJ1-2,TRBV30,NA,NA,TGTGCCTGGAGTCAGAGACACCCGATCTTC,CAWSQRHPIF
TRBJ1-1,TRBV5-4,TRBD1,NA,TGTGCCAGCAGCTCAGACAGGGCACTCTTCACTGAAGCTTTCTTT,CASSSDRALFTEAFF
TRBJ2-1,TRBV27,TRBD1,once,TGTGCCAGCAGTTTAGGGACAGGGGACCCTCACCACAATGAGCAGTTCTTC,CASSLGTGDPHHNEQFF
TRBJ1-5,TRBV11-3,NA,NA,TGTGCCAGCAGCTTAAGACAGGCCCTGTACCAGCCCCAGCATTTT,CASSLRQALYQPQHF
TRBJ1-4,TRBV4-2,NA,NA,TGTGCCAGCAGGCCAAAAGGTAGCTGGGGAGCAACTAATGAAAAACTGTTTTTT,CASRPKGSWGATNEKLFF
TRBJ1-6,TRBV7-9,NA,NA,TGTGCCAGCAGCGTATGGGGCGGAGGGGACCATTCACCCCTCCACTTT,CASSVWGGGDHSPLHF
TRBJ2-5,TRBV10-3,TRBD1,NA,TGTGCCATCAGTGAGGGGACAGGGGTAGGCGAGACCCAGTACTTC,CAISEGTGVGETQYF
TRBJ1-2,TRBV19,TRBD1,NA,TGTGCCAGTACCCTCGGGACAGGGGAGAACTATGGCTACACCTTC,CASTLGTGENYGYTF
TRBJ2-3,TRBV18,TRBD1,NA,TGTGCCAGCTCACCAGACAGGGTTAGCACAGATACGCAGTATTTT,CASSPDRVSTDTQYF
TRBJ1-2,TRBV27,NA,NA,TGTGCCAGCAGTTTATTGCAGGGATCGTATGGCTACACCTTC,CASSLLQGSYGYTF
TRBJ1-4,TRBV10-2,TRBD1,once,TGCGCCAGCAGGGAGACAGGGACCAATGAAAAACTGTTTTTT,CASRETGTNEKLFF
TRBJ2-3,TRBV5-1,TRBD2,few,TGCGCCAGCAGGCCCTCATCGGGGGGGGGCCTGACAGATACGCAGTATTTT,CASRPSSGGGLTDTQYF
TRBJ1-1,TRBV3-1/TRBV3-2,NA,NA,TGTGCCAGCAGCCAAGTGGGGGGACGGGCCGAAGCTTTCTTT,CASSQVGGRAEAFF
TRBJ2-5,TRBV5-1,TRBD2,NA,TGCGCCAGCAGCTTGGCCCCGGGAGGGAGCGAGACCCAGTACTTC,CASSLAPGGSETQYF
TRBJ1-3,TRBV7-9,TRBD1,NA,TGTGCCAGCAGCTTACAGGGGGCTGGAAACACCATATATTTT,CASSLQGAGNTIYF
TRBJ1-6,TRBV7-9,NA,NA,TGTGCCAGCAGCTCGAGTTCACCCCTCCACTTT,CASSSSSPLHF
TRBJ1-2,TRBV19,TRBD1,NA,TGTGCCACCCGTCCCGGGACAGGGGCCGGTGGCTACACCTTC,CATRPGTGAGGYTF
TRBJ1-4,TRBV28,TRBD1,few,TGTGCCAGCAGTTTGCAGGGGGATAATGAAAAACTGTTTTTT,CASSLQGDNEKLFF
TRBJ2-3,TRBV2,NA,NA,TGTGCCAGCAGTGTAGCAGATACGCAGTATTTT,CASSVADTQYF
TRBJ2-2,TRBV5-4,TRBD1,NA,TGTGCCACCGCCGGGACAGGGGGCGCCCGGGGCGGGGAGCTGTTTTTT,CATAGTGGARGGELFF
TRBJ2-3,TRBV21-1,NA,NA,TGTGCCAGCACCCGGTCAGATACGCAGTATTTT,CASTRSDTQYF
TRBJ2-6,TRBV30,NA,NA,TGTGCCTGGAGTGCCCCCGGGGCTGGGGCCAACGTCCTGACTTTC,CAWSAPGAGANVLTF
TRBJ2-2,TRBV2,TRBD1,NA,TGTGCCAGCAGTGGGGCAGGGGGTAGGAGCGGGGAGCTGTTTTTT,CASSGAGGRSGELFF